This entry lists 2 T cell receptor beta chains sequenced from one sample in a study of T cell responses to AZD1222 COVID-19 vaccine. Profiling relied on immunoSEQ multiplex PCR, and the TCRdb table lists in-frame clones only, not all of them. The sample carries 150,000 or so clones, under 95% recorded once. Here the sequenced sample was peripheral blood, taken 28 days after the second AZD1222 dose. Receptors originate from an adult who received the AZD1222 COVID-19 vaccine.

This rearrangement joins TRBV7-9 to TRBJ2-7; maybe TRBD1 (6 bases). V was pared by 3 bases and J by 2 bases, with 11 bases between. Germline values: CDR1 SEHNR, CDR2 FQNEAQ (reference sequence). The CDR3 is 14 residues long. The CDR3 loop reads CASSFSGAAYEQYF. The CDR3 DNA reads TGTGCCAGCAGCTTTTCAGGGGCCGCCTACGAGCAGTACTTC.

The rearrangement uses TRBV7-2 and TRBJ2-1; no clear D gene. Between the trimmed V and J ends, which lost 5 bases and 6 bases, there was a span of 11 bases. Germline values: CDR1 SGHTA, CDR2 FQGNSA. This CDR3 has 13 amino acids. The CDR3 spells CASSPWRANEQFF. The CDR3 DNA sequence: TGTGCCAGCAGCCCATGGCGAGCCAATGAGCAGTTCTTC.